This T cell receptor (beta chain) was recovered during a study of human T cells and chemical hapten exposure. How the authors handled the data: Sample TCR counts, which ranged from 23,224 to 690,600, had a median of 95,638. A single record per CDR3 protein comes from TCRdb applying MiXCR to the 5' RACE reads. The V and J calls were not made by the authors but by TCRdb's processing. Counted here are about 81,000 distinct CDR3 sequences, roughly 15% occurring once; the ten biggest clones make up approximately 6.3%. The total RNA was obtained from whole blood that was not fractionated. This CDR3 is built from 15 residues. V lost 5 bases, J lost 5 bases, and 19 bases lay in between.

The rearrangement links TRBV12-3 or TRBV12-4 to TRBJ2-7; D is tentatively TRBD1 or TRBD2 (5 bases each). This clonotype was sampled from a female donor in good health. This CDR3 is CASSPSRIRGDEQYF. The CDR3 bases are TGTGCCAGCAGTCCCTCTCGAATCCGAGGGGACGAGCAGTACTTC.